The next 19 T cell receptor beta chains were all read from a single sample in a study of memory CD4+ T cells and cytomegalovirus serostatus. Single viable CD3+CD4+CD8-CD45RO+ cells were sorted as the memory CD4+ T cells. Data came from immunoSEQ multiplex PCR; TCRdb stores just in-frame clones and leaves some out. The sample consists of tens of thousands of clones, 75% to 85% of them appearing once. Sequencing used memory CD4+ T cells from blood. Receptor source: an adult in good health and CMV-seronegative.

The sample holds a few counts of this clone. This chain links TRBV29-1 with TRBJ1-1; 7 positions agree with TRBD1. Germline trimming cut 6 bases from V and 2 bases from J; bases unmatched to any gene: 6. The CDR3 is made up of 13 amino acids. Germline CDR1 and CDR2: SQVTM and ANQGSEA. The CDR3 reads CSVTVGGNTEAFF. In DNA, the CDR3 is TGCAGCGTGACGGTAGGGGGCAACACTGAAGCTTTCTTT.

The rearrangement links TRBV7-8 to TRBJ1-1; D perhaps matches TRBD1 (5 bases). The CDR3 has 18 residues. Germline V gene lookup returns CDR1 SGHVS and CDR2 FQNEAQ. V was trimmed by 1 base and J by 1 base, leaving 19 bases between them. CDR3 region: CASSLEGTGSRWNTEAFF. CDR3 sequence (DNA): TGTGCCAGCAGCTTAGAGGGGACCGGGAGCAGGTGGAACACTGAAGCTTTCTTT.

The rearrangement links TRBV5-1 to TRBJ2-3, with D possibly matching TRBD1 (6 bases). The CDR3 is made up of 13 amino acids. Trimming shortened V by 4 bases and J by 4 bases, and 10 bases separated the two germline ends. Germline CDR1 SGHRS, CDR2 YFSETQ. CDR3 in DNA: TGCGCCAGCAGCGACCAGGGGTCAGATACGCAGTATTTT. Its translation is CASSDQGSDTQYF.

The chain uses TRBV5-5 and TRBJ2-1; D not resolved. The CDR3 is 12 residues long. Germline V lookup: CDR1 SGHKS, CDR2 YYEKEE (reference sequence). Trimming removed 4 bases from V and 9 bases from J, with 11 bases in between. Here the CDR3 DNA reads TGTGCCAGCAGCCCCCGCGGTAGTGAGCAGTTCTTC. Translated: CASSPRGSEQFF.

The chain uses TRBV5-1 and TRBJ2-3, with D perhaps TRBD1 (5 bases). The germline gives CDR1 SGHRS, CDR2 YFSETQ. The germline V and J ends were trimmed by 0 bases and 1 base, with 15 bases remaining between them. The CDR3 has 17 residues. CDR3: CASSLVPVKGGTDTQYF. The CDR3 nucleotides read TGCGCCAGCAGCTTGGTACCAGTTAAAGGGGGCACAGATACGCAGTATTTT.

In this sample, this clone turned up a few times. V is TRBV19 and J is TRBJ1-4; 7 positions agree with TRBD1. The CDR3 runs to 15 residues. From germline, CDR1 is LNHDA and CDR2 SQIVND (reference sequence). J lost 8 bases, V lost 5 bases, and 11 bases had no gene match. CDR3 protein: CASSVLAGGSEKLFF. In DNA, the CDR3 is TGTGCCAGTAGTGTTTTGGCAGGGGGAAGCGAAAAACTGTTTTTT.

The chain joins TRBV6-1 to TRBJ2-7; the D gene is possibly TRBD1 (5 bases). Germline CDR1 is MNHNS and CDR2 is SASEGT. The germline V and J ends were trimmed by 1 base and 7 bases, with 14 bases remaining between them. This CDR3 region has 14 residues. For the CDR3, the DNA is TGTGCCAGCAGTGAAGACCCCAGGGCGCGTGAGCAGTACTTC. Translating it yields CASSEDPRAREQYF.

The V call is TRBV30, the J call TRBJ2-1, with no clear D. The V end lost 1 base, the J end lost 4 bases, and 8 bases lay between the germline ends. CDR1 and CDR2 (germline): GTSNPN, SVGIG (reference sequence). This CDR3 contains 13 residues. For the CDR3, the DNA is TGTGCCTGGAGTGGGAATAATTACAATGAGCAGTTCTTC. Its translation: CAWSGNNYNEQFF.

CDR3 sequence: CAISRQGNDEQYF. CDR3 nucleotides: TGTGCCATCAGCCGACAGGGAAACGACGAGCAGTACTTC. The chain is built from TRBV10-3 and TRBJ2-7; 7 nucleotides align to TRBD1. This CDR3 spans 13 amino acids. V was pared by 6 bases and J by 5 bases, with 7 bases of the junction left unmatched. CDR1 and CDR2 from the germline V gene are ENHRY and SYGVKD.

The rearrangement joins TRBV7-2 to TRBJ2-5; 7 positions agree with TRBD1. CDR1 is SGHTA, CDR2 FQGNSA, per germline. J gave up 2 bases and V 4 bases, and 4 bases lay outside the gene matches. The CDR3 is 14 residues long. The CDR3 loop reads CASSSYRGQETQYF. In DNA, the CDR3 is TGTGCCAGCAGCTCCTACAGGGGACAAGAGACCCAGTACTTC.

CDR3 sequence: CASSIDIGRVKIGNEQFF. The CDR3 coding sequence is TGTGCCAGTAGTATAGATATAGGGCGGGTGAAAATAGGCAATGAGCAGTTCTTC. This chain connects TRBV19 to TRBJ2-1; D possibly corresponds to TRBD2 (5 bases). Germline V gene data show CDR1 as LNHDA and CDR2 as SQIVND (reference sequence). Trimming removed 0 bases at V and 6 bases at J, with 21 bases between. The CDR3 runs 18 residues.

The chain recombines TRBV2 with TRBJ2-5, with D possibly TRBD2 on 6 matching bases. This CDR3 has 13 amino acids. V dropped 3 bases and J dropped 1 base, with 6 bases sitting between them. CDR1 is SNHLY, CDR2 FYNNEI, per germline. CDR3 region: CASSDGGQETQYF. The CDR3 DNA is TGTGCCAGCAGTGACGGGGGCCAAGAGACCCAGTACTTC.

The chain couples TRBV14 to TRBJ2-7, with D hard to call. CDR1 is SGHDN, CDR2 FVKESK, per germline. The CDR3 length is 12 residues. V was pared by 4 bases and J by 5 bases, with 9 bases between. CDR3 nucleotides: TGTGCCAGCAGCCCATGGGCCGACGAGCAGTACTTC. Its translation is CASSPWADEQYF. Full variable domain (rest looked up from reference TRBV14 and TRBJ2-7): EAGVTQFPSHSVIEKGQTVTLRCDPISGHDNLYWYRRVMGKEIKFLLHFVKESKQDESGMPNNRFLAERTGGTYSTLKVQPAELEDSGVYFCASSPWADEQYFGPGTRLTVT.

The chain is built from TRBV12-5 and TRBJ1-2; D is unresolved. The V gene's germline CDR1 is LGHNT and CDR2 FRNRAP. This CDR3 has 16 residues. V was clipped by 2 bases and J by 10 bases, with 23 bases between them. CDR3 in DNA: TGTGCTAGTGGTTTGTACCAAGGGCCCGACCCAGTATCCTACACCTTC. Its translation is CASGLYQGPDPVSYTF.

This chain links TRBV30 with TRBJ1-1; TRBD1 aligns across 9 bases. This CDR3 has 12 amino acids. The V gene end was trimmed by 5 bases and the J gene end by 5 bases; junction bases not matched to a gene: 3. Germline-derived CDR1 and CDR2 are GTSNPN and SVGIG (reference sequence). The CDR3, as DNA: TGTGCCTGGCGGACAGGGGTAACTGAAGCTTTCTTT. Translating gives CAWRTGVTEAFF. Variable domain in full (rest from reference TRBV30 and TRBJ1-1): SQTIHQWPATLVQPVGSPLSLECTVEGTSNPNLYWYRQAAGRGLQLLFYSVGIGQISSEVPQNLSASRPQDRQFILSSKKLLLSDSGFYLCAWRTGVTEAFFGQGTRLTVV.

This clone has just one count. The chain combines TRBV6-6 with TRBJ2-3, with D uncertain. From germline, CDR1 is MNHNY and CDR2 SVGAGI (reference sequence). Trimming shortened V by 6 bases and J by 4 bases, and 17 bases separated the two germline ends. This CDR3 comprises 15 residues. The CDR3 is CASSQRTSVSDTQYF. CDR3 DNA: TGTGCCAGCAGCCAGAGGACGAGCGTGTCAGATACGCAGTATTTT.

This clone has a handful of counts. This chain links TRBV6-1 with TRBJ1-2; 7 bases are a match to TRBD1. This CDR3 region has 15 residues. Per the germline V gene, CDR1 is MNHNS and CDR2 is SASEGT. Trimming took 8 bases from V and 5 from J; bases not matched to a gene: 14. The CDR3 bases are TGTGCCAGCGAGGAAAGATGGAGACAGGGTTATGGCTACACCTTC. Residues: CASEERWRQGYGYTF.

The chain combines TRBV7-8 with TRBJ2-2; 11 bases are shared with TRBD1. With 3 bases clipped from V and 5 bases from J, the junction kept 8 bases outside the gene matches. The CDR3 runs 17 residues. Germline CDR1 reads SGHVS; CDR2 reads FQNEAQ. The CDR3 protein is CASSFEDRGRWTGELFF. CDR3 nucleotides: TGTGCCAGCAGCTTCGAGGACAGGGGGCGATGGACCGGGGAGCTGTTTTTT.

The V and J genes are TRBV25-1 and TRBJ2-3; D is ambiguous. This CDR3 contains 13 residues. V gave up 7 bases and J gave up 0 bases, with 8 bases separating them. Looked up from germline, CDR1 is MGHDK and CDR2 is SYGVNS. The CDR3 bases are TGTGCCAGCATGCCCGAGAGCACAGATACGCAGTATTTT. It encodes CASMPESTDTQYF.